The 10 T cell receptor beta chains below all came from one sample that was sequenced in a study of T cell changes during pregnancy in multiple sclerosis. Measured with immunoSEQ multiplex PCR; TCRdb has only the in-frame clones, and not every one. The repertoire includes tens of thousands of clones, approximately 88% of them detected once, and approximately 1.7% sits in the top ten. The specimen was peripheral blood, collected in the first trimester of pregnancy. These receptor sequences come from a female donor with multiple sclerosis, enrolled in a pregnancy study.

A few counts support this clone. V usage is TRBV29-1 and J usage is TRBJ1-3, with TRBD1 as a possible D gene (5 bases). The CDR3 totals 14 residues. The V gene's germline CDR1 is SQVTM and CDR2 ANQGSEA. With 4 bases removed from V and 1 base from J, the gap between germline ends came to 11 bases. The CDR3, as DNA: TGCAGCGTTGGGACCTCAGGGTCTGGAAACACCATATATTTT. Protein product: CSVGTSGSGNTIYF.

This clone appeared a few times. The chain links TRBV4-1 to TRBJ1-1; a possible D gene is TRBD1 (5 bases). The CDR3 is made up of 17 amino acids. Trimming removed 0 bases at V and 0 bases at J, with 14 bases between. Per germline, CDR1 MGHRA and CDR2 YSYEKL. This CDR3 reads CASSQDRRRGMNTEAFF. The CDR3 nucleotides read TGCGCCAGCAGCCAAGATCGTCGGAGGGGCATGAACACTGAAGCTTTCTTT.

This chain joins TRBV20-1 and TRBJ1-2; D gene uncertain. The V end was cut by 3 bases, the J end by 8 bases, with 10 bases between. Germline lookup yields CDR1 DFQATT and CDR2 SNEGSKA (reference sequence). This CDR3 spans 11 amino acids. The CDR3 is CSASREGGYTF. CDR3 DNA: TGCAGTGCTAGCCGGGAAGGAGGCTACACCTTC.

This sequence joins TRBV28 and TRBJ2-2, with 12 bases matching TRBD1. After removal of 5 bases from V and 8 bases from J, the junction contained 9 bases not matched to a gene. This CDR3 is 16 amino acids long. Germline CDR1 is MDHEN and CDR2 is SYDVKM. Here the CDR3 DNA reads TGTGCCAGCAGTCCTCCGGGACAGGGGGCGGGAGGGGAGCTGTTTTTT. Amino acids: CASSPPGQGAGGELFF.

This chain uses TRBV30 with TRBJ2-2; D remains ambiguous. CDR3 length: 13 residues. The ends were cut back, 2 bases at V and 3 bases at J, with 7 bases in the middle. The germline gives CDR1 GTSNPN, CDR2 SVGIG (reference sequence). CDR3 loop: CAWSLSDTGELFF. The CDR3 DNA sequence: TGTGCCTGGAGTTTATCGGACACCGGGGAGCTGTTTTTT. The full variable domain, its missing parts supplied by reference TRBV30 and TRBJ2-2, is SQTIHQWPATLVQPVGSPLSLECTVEGTSNPNLYWYRQAAGRGLQLLFYSVGIGQISSEVPQNLSASRPQDRQFILSSKKLLLSDSGFYLCAWSLSDTGELFFGEGSRLTVL.

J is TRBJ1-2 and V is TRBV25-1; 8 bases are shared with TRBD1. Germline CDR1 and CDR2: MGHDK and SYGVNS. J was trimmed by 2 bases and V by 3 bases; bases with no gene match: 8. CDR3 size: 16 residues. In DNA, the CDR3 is TGTGCCAGCAGTGAGTCGACAGGGGTGATAAACTATGGCTACACCTTC. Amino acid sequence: CASSESTGVINYGYTF.

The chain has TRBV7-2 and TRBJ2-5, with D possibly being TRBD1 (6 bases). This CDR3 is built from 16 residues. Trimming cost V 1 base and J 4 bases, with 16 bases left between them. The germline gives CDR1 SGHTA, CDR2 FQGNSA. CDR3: CASSLGQVGVGETQYF. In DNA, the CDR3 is TGTGCCAGCAGCTTAGGACAGGTGGGGGTTGGAGAGACCCAGTACTTC. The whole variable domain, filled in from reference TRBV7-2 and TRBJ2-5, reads GAGVSQSPSNKVTEKGKDVELRCDPISGHTALYWYRQSLGQGLEFLIYFQGNSAPDKSGLPSDRFSAERTGGSVSTLTIQRTQQEDSAVYLCASSLGQVGVGETQYFGPGTRLLVL.

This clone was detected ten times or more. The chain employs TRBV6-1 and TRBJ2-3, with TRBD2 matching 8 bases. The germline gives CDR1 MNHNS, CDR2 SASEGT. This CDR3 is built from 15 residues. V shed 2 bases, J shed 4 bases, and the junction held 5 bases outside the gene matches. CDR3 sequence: CASSEFAGGADTQYF. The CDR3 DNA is TGTGCCAGCAGTGAATTCGCGGGAGGTGCAGATACGCAGTATTTT.

The CDR3 reads CSGATENYEQYF. For the CDR3, the DNA is TGCAGCGGAGCGACAGAGAACTACGAGCAGTACTTC. The rearrangement joins TRBV29-1 to TRBJ2-7, with D tentatively TRBD1 (5 bases). The CDR3 covers 12 residues. V was shortened by 7 bases and J by 3 bases, with 13 bases between the two germline ends. Germline V gene lookup returns CDR1 SQVTM and CDR2 ANQGSEA.

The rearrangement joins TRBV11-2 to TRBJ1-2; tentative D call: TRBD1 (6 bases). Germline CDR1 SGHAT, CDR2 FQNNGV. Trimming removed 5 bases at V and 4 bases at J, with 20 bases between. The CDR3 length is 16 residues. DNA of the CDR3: TGTGCCAGCAGCCTCACGCGGACAGTGCTGGGCTATGGCTACACCTTC. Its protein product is CASSLTRTVLGYGYTF.